The 2 T cell receptor beta chains given below trace back to one sample, sequenced in a study of cytomegalovirus exposure and HLA in healthy donors. The PCR ran on 60 Vbeta and 13 Jbeta primers. The method was immunoSEQ multiplex PCR; TCRdb's version includes in-frame clones alone and lacks a portion of them. The sample includes about 130,000 clones, roughly 10% seen only once; the top ten take about 4.6%. The sample taken for sequencing was PBMCs. Source of these receptors: a woman aged 18 to 35 in good health and CMV-seropositive.

This clone was seen a few times. This chain uses TRBV5-1 with TRBJ2-1; 13 positions agree with TRBD2. The germline V gene has CDR1 SGHRS and CDR2 YFSETQ. Trimming at V came to 6 bases and at J to 0 bases, leaving 12 bases not matched to a gene. The CDR3 extends over 19 amino acids. The CDR3 nucleotides read TGCGCCAGCATCGCGAGGACTAGCGGGAGTCAAAGCTCCTACAATGAGCAGTTCTTC. Translation: CASIARTSGSQSSYNEQFF.

This clone was observed a handful of times. The chain carries TRBV19 and TRBJ2-1, with TRBD2 identical over 9 bases. V dropped 3 bases and J dropped 6; count of bases not matched to a gene: 12. The CDR3 runs to 17 residues. From germline, CDR1 is LNHDA and CDR2 SQIVND (reference sequence). The CDR3 DNA follows: TGTGCCAGTAGTATGTGGGGACTAGCTCGGGGGATCAATGAGCAGTTCTTC. Translation gives CASSMWGLARGINEQFF.